These T cell receptor beta chains were read from a single sample in a study of blood T cell repertoires in COVID-19. Some clones are missing from TCRdb's copy, which holds only in-frame ones; the method was immunoSEQ multiplex PCR. This table holds 270,000 or so clones, 82% found once. Material for sequencing was peripheral blood. The receptors stem from a woman between 18 and 29 years old with acute or convalescent COVID-19. The CDR3 runs from the conserved cysteine through the conserved F or W. The D gene is left open where the match is weak. Size tells how often a clone was seen (once, few, many) or the class of an expanded clone, and some rows leave it out.

14	TRBV7-2	TRBD1	TRBJ2-7	NA	TGTGCCAGCAGCCTTGGACAGGGAATCTACGAGCAGTACTTC	CASSLGQGIYEQYF
14	TRBV7-2	TRBD2	TRBJ2-5	NA	TGTGCCAGCAGCCTCGGACTAGTCCGAGAGACCCAGTACTTC	CASSLGLVRETQYF
17	TRBV24-1	TRBD2	TRBJ2-3	once	TGTGCCACCAGTGATCCACCGGGACTAGCGGGACCAGATACGCAGTATTTT	CATSDPPGLAGPDTQYF
13	TRBV9	NA	TRBJ2-2	NA	TGTGCCAGCAGCGTCATGGCCACCGGGGAGCTGTTTTTT	CASSVMATGELFF
16	TRBV28	TRBD1	TRBJ2-3	NA	TGTGCCAGCACCTCCTTGACAGGGTCTAGCACAGATACGCAGTATTTT	CASTSLTGSSTDTQYF
15	TRBV6-2/TRBV6-3	NA	TRBJ1-6	few	TGTGCCAGCAGTTTCCGACAGAACTATAATTCACCCCTCCACTTT	CASSFRQNYNSPLHF
13	TRBV10-3	NA	TRBJ2-7	once	TGTGCCATCAGTGAGGAGAGACACTACGAGCAGTACTTC	CAISEERHYEQYF
17	TRBV27	TRBD2	TRBJ2-2	NA	TGTGCCAGCAGTTTATTAGCCAGGCGGGAGCTCCCCGGGGAGCTGTTTTTT	CASSLLARRELPGELFF
13	TRBV27	TRBD1	TRBJ1-2	NA	TGTGCCAGCAGTTTTGGGGACAGCTATGGCTACACCTTC	CASSFGDSYGYTF
16	TRBV5-4	NA	TRBJ2-4	NA	TGTGCCAGCAGCTTACAGGGTTTAGACTTTCCTAACATTCAGTACTTC	CASSLQGLDFPNIQYF
16	TRBV24-1	TRBD1	TRBJ1-2	NA	TGTGCCACCAGTGACCGGGGACAGCGAGCTAACTATGGCTACACCTTC	CATSDRGQRANYGYTF
15	TRBV6-1	TRBD1	TRBJ2-7	NA	TGTGCCAGCAGTGACCCCCGACAGGGTATCTACGAGCAGTACTTC	CASSDPRQGIYEQYF
14	TRBV14	TRBD1	TRBJ1-1	few	TGTGCCAGCAGCCCGCAGGGGGGAAACACTGAAGCTTTCTTT	CASSPQGGNTEAFF
15	TRBV3-1/TRBV3-2	TRBD1	TRBJ2-5	NA	TGTGCCAGCAGCCACGGAGACAGGGGGGAAGAGACCCAGTACTTC	CASSHGDRGEETQYF
14	TRBV24-1	TRBD2	TRBJ2-1	NA	TGTGCCACCAGGGGACTAGCGGGAGCCGGGGAGCAGTTCTTC	CATRGLAGAGEQFF
16	TRBV19	NA	TRBJ1-2	NA	TGTGCCAGTAGTTCGTTAGGAGGCCAACCTAACTATGGCTACACCTTC	CASSSLGGQPNYGYTF
17	TRBV7-9	TRBD1	TRBJ1-3	NA	TGTGCCAGCAGCTCCTCCAGGGACAGGGCTGGCGGAAACACCATATATTTT	CASSSSRDRAGGNTIYF
14	TRBV3-1/TRBV3-2	NA	TRBJ1-1	NA	TGTGCCAGCAGCCAAGACAGGGACTACACTGAAGCTTTCTTT	CASSQDRDYTEAFF
14	TRBV7-3	TRBD1	TRBJ2-7	few	TGTGCCAGCAGGGAGACAGGGGGCGAGGGCGAGCAGTACTTC	CASRETGGEGEQYF
13	TRBV7-2	NA	TRBJ1-5	NA	TGTGCCAGCAGTTTACAGGGCGGTCAGCCCCAGCATTTT	CASSLQGGQPQHF
15	TRBV13	TRBD1	TRBJ2-7	NA	TGTGCCAGCAGCTTAGTGGGACAGAAGGACTACGAGCAGTACTTC	CASSLVGQKDYEQYF
15	TRBV7-8	NA	TRBJ2-1	NA	TGTGCCAGCAGCTCAGGGGGAGGATCGTACAATGAGCAGTTCTTC	CASSSGGGSYNEQFF
15	TRBV2	TRBD2	TRBJ2-1	NA	TGTGCCAGCAGCTGGACTAGCGGGATATACAATGAGCAGTTCTTC	CASSWTSGIYNEQFF
13	TRBV10-1	NA	TRBJ1-5	NA	TGCGCCAGCAGCAGACAGACCAATCAGCCCCAGCATTTT	CASSRQTNQPQHF
14	TRBV5-1	NA	TRBJ1-1	NA	TGCGCCAGCAGCACCGGGACGGGAGGCACTGAAGCTTTCTTT	CASSTGTGGTEAFF
16	TRBV7-9	TRBD1	TRBJ2-5	once	TGTGCCAGCAGCTTAACCGACAGGGGGCGACGGGAGACCCAGTACTTC	CASSLTDRGRRETQYF
12	TRBV7-8	NA	TRBJ1-2	NA	TGTGCCAGCAGCACCTCGACAGGCGGCTACACCTTC	CASSTSTGGYTF
16	TRBV2	NA	TRBJ1-6	NA	TGTGCCAGCAGTGTTTCCCCGAGCTCCTATAATTCACCCCTCCACTTT	CASSVSPSSYNSPLHF
16	TRBV7-6	TRBD1	TRBJ1-6	NA	TGTGCCAGCAGCCAGGGACAGGCCCAAAATAATTCACCCCTCCACTTT	CASSQGQAQNNSPLHF
16	TRBV6-2/TRBV6-3	NA	TRBJ2-7	NA	TGTGCCAGCAGCCCGCCGCCGTGGCGGGACTCCTACGAGCAGTACTTC	CASSPPPWRDSYEQYF
14	TRBV4-2	TRBD2	TRBJ2-7	NA	TGTGCCAGCAGCCAAGCGGGGGGGCCGTACGAGCAGTACTTC	CASSQAGGPYEQYF
14	TRBV5-5	NA	TRBJ1-1	NA	TGTGCCAGCAGCTTGGCTGTCAGTCCGTCAGAAGCTTTCTTT	CASSLAVSPSEAFF
15	TRBV30	TRBD1	TRBJ1-2	NA	TGTGCCTGGAGTCCCGTCGACAGGGGGCGATTTGGCTACACCTTC	CAWSPVDRGRFGYTF
15	TRBV9	NA	TRBJ1-2	NA	TGTGCCAGCAGCACGGAGGGGAGTTCGCGCTATGGCTACACCTTC	CASSTEGSSRYGYTF
15	TRBV18	NA	TRBJ1-1	NA	TGTGCCAGCTCACCACCGGCAGGGAAAAACACTGAAGCTTTCTTT	CASSPPAGKNTEAFF
16	TRBV6-5	TRBD2	TRBJ2-1	NA	TGTGCCAGCAGTTCGTTGCGGGAGGGTTCCTACAATGAGCAGTTCTTC	CASSSLREGSYNEQFF
15	TRBV2	NA	TRBJ1-4	NA	TGTGCCAGCAGTCGGACAGAAGCAACTAATGAAAAACTGTTTTTT	CASSRTEATNEKLFF
19	TRBV12-5	NA	TRBJ1-1	few	TGTGCTAGTGGTTTGGACGAATCTTGGCAGGCCGCGGGGGGTACTGAAGCTTTCTTT	CASGLDESWQAAGGTEAFF
16	TRBV7-8	TRBD1	TRBJ1-2	NA	TGTGCCAGCAGCTTATGGGTTGGGACAGCTAACTATGGCTACACCTTC	CASSLWVGTANYGYTF
19	TRBV5-1	TRBD2	TRBJ2-4	NA	TGCGCCAGCAGCGAGGGACTAGCGGGAGTCTATGGGACCAAAAACATTCAGTACTTC	CASSEGLAGVYGTKNIQYF
15	TRBV7-9	TRBD2	TRBJ2-7	NA	TGTGCCAGCAGCGCGCCGGGACTAGCGGGCTACGAGCAGTACTTC	CASSAPGLAGYEQYF
14	TRBV5-6	NA	TRBJ2-7	NA	TGTGCCAGCAGCTTACTTCGGTCGCCCTACGAGCAGTACTTC	CASSLLRSPYEQYF
15	TRBV4-3	NA	TRBJ1-6	NA	TGCGCCAGCAGCCAAGATGCGGGGGTTGATTCACCCCTCCACTTT	CASSQDAGVDSPLHF
17	TRBV4-1	NA	TRBJ1-2	NA	TGCGCCAGCAGCCAAGATATGGGCCAGTTCGTTAACTATGGCTACACCTTC	CASSQDMGQFVNYGYTF
11	TRBV7-9	NA	TRBJ1-2	NA	TGTGCCAGCAGCCAGAACTATGGCTACACCTTC	CASSQNYGYTF
15	TRBV18	TRBD2	TRBJ2-7	few	TGTGCCAGCTCGCCTAGGGGCGGGAGCTCCTACGAGCAGTACTTC	CASSPRGGSSYEQYF
13	TRBV6-6	TRBD2	TRBJ2-1	NA	TGTGCCAGCAGGGGCGCGGGAGGGCCGATGGATTTCTTC	CASRGAGGPMDFF
14	TRBV20-1	TRBD1	TRBJ2-7	NA	TGCAGTGCTAGTCCGGGACAGGGGGGCTACGAGCAGTACTTC	CSASPGQGGYEQYF
16	TRBV4-3	NA	TRBJ1-4	NA	TGCGCCAGCAGCCCCGATCGGAACAGAAGAAATGAAAAACTGTTTTTT	CASSPDRNRRNEKLFF
15	TRBV15	NA	TRBJ2-1	NA	TGTGCCACCAGCATAAGCGTAGACTCCTACAATGAGCAGTTCTTC	CATSISVDSYNEQFF
14	TRBV7-8	NA	TRBJ2-2	NA	TGTGCCAGCAGCTTTATCGGGATCACCGGGGAGCTGTTTTTT	CASSFIGITGELFF
14	TRBV29-1	NA	TRBJ2-1	few	TGCAGCGTTGAGGCGGCCAGCTCCTACAATGAGCAGTTCTTC	CSVEAASSYNEQFF
12	TRBV29-1	TRBD1	TRBJ2-7	NA	TGCAGCGTCACAGGGGACCACTACGAGCAGTACTTC	CSVTGDHYEQYF
13	TRBV7-9	TRBD1	TRBJ2-7	once	TGTGCCAGCAGCCCGCCAGGGGGCCACGAGCAGTACTTC	CASSPPGGHEQYF
11	TRBV6-6	NA	TRBJ1-5	few	TGTGCCAGCAGCCCCTCGGGGCCCCAGCATTTT	CASSPSGPQHF
17	TRBV2	NA	TRBJ1-2	NA	TGTGCCAGCAGTGTAGGACGAGGGAGATTCCGGAACTATGGCTACACCTTC	CASSVGRGRFRNYGYTF
14	TRBV3-1/TRBV3-2	NA	TRBJ1-6	once	TGTGCCAGCATCCCCCAGCCCGGAGGTTCACCCCTCCACTTT	CASIPQPGGSPLHF